This TCR beta chain was sequenced in a study of blood T cell repertoires in COVID-19. The protocol was immunoSEQ multiplex PCR, while the TCRdb copy is restricted to in-frame clones and leaves out a portion. This sample yields approximately 340,000 clones, of which 83% are seen a single time; roughly 3% belongs to the top ten. This clone was found a few times. What was sequenced was peripheral blood. The receptor comes from a man aged 25-45 years with active or convalescent COVID-19.

DNA of the CDR3: TGTGCCGGCGCCAGGGGAGTCAGCAATCAGCCCCAGCATTTT. Amino acids: CAGARGVSNQPQHF. The chain is built from TRBV6-6 and TRBJ1-5; tentative D call: TRBD1 (6 bases). Germline values: CDR1 MNHNY, CDR2 SVGAGI (reference sequence). This CDR3 is 14 amino acids long. V gave up 11 bases and J gave up 1 base, with 15 bases separating them.